This TCR beta chain was retrieved from a study of CXCR3-negative and CXCR3-positive naive CD8 T cells. Study-wide results and caveats: With CXCR3 expression partially decreased after cryopreservation, most assays relied on fresh PBMCs.

TRB cDNA libraries were made by UMI-labeled 5' RACE. Following a re-call of the 5' RACE reads, TCRdb has one entry per CDR3 protein and lacks DNA. This table lists about 28,000 distinct CDR3 sequences. The CDR3 is 14 residues long. Germline lookup yields CDR1 SNHLY and CDR2 FYNNEI. According to its frequency, this clonotype is medium-sized. The antigen remains undetermined. This chain connects TRBV2 to TRBJ1-5; the D gene TCRdb calls, TRBD1, cannot be checked with no DNA. The receptor was isolated from a human donor in good health. Some clones in this sample may be carry-over from other donors' samples. Sequenced sample: memory CD8+ T cells from blood. CDR3 region: CASRLRGSNQPQHF.